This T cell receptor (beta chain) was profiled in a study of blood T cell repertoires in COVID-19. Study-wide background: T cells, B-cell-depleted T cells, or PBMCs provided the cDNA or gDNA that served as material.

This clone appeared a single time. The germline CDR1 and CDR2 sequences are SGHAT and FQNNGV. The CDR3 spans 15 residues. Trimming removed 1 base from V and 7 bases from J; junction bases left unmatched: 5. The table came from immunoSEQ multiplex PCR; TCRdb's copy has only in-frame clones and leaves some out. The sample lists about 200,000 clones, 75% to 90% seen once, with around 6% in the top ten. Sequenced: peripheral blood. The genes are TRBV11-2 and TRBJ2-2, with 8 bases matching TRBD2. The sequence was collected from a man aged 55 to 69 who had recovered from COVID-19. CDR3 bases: TGTGCCAGCAGCTTAGCGGGGGGGCAAGTCGGGGAGCTGTTTTTT. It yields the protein CASSLAGGQVGELFF.